This T cell receptor beta chain comes out of a study of T-cell reconstitution after alpha-beta-depleted transplantation in children. As it was prepared, the TCRbeta library received unique molecular identifiers. A single record per CDR3 protein comes from TCRdb applying MiXCR to the PCR reads. Seen here are about 170,000 distinct CDR3 sequences, 8.5% to 14% observed once, and the top ten hold roughly an eighth. Study-wide results and limits: T-cell counts and diversity at one year post-transplant came mainly from newly produced T cells. Several hundred expanded graft clones reportedly were the source of alpha-beta T cells about two months after transplant. Some patients' high day-60 TCRbeta diversity was attributed to recipient cells surviving conditioning.

With 3 bases removed from V and 4 bases from J, the gap between germline ends came to 7 bases. Per germline, CDR1 DFQATT and CDR2 SNEGSKA (reference sequence). This CDR3 has 12 residues. This clonotype was observed many times. The antigen is unknown. The starting material was PBMCs, obtained before TCRalphabeta/CD19-depleted stem cell transplant. The receptor was isolated from a boy between 2 and 15 years old with acute myeloid leukemia, due to receive a stem cell transplant. V and J are TRBV20-1 and TRBJ1-5; D not certain. The CDR3 DNA is TGCAGTGCTAGGAGAGGGAATCAGCCCCAGCATTTT. Translation: CSARRGNQPQHF.